Below, 4 T cell receptor beta chains from the same sample are listed, as sequenced in a study of T-cell reconstitution after alpha-beta-depleted transplantation in children. TCRbeta library construction was performed incorporating unique molecular identifiers. TCRdb passed the PCR reads through MiXCR, listing each CDR3 protein once. Of about 590,000 distinct CDR3 sequences detected, over 10% appear once; the ten largest clones hold approximately 2.1%. The material sequenced was PBMCs, mostly from graft donor cells, taken 360 days after TCRalphabeta/CD19-depleted stem cell transplant. These receptor sequences come from a male patient younger than 18 who had a stem cell transplant for acute myeloid leukemia, so the T cells may come from the graft donor.

The rearrangement uses TRBV19 and TRBJ1-1; D gene unclear. The CDR3 spans 15 residues. Germline values: CDR1 LNHDA, CDR2 SQIVND (reference sequence). V lost 0 bases, J lost 3 bases, and 11 bases lay in between. CDR3 DNA sequence: TGTGCCAGTAGTATAGATGCAGGTCACTACACTGAAGCTTTCTTT. Its translation is CASSIDAGHYTEAFF.

This clonotype turned up a few times. This chain uses TRBV28 with TRBJ1-2; TRBD1 matches at 7 bases. The CDR3 has 14 amino acids. V trimming: 7 bases; J trimming: 5 bases; junction bases outside the gene matches: 10. Germline assignment: CDR1 MDHEN and CDR2 SYDVKM. The CDR3 DNA reads as TGTGCCAGCACCGCCCAGACAGGGAGGTATGGCTACACCTTC. Translated: CASTAQTGRYGYTF.

The sample holds a few counts of this clonotype. Here the CDR3 DNA reads TGTGCCATCAATCCTAGCGGCTCCTACGAGCAGTACTTC. Its protein is CAINPSGSYEQYF. V and J are TRBV10-3 and TRBJ2-7; 7 bases align to TRBD2. This CDR3 is 13 amino acids long. Trimming removed 7 bases from V and 0 bases from J; junction bases left unmatched: 3. Germline CDR1 ENHRY, CDR2 SYGVKD.

This clonotype has a count of ten or more. This chain uses TRBV6-2 or TRBV6-3 with TRBJ2-1, with a tentative D call TRBD2 (6 bases). The V and J ends lost 6 bases and 6 bases respectively, with 15 bases between them. There are 14 residues in the CDR3. Germline-derived CDR1 and CDR2 are MNHEY and SVGEGT. The CDR3 bases are TGTGCCAGCAGCAGACTAGTTTTCTCCAATGAGCAGTTCTTC. Its translation: CASSRLVFSNEQFF.